These T cell receptor beta chains were read from a single sample in a study of CD8 T cells in Susac syndrome. MiXCR, run by TCRdb on the immunoSEQ multiplex PCR reads, gives a single entry per CDR3 protein. The sample records approximately 190,000 distinct CDR3 sequences, about 95% being singletons. The sequencing sample was made of CD4+ T cells from PBMCs. The receptors stem from a human donor with multiple sclerosis. Both conserved end residues are part of each CDR3.

>TRBV30
CAWRALAAQETQYF
>TRBV10-3
CAIRGASEHNEQFF
>TRBV19
CASRQGTAASPLHF
>TRBV11-3
CASNSGSGETQYF
>TRBV27
CASGLQVGGGTQYF
>TRBV20-1
CSAPGTANSPLHF
>TRBV24-1
CATGKRISYEQYF
>TRBV30
CAWSPGTGFRNTIYF
>TRBV3-1
CASSQEEGQGTYGYTF
>TRBV20-1
CSAKDYVVAGGRTDTQYF
>TRBV24-1
CATSDQGQGNEQFF
>TRBV9
CASSPQGPYGYTF
>TRBV2
CASSEERDTQYF
>TRBV5-4
CASSLAAKPNTEAFF
>TRBV20-1
CSARDLGANQPQHF
>TRBV12-3/TRBV12-4
CASSLAGGRGDTQYF
>TRBV11-2
CASSQGTSGSTGELFF
>TRBV6-5
CASSFSLGARAKNIQYF
>TRBV30
CAWTPKRGVSSSYNEQFF
>TRBV5-1
CASSLIPSGGEGEQFF
>TRBV7-9
CASTGGEEAEAFF
>TRBV7-3
CASSSGPRTRHTEAFF
>TRBV12-3/TRBV12-4
CASTPQGAGANVLTF
>TRBV4-1
CASSQVGLRFTF